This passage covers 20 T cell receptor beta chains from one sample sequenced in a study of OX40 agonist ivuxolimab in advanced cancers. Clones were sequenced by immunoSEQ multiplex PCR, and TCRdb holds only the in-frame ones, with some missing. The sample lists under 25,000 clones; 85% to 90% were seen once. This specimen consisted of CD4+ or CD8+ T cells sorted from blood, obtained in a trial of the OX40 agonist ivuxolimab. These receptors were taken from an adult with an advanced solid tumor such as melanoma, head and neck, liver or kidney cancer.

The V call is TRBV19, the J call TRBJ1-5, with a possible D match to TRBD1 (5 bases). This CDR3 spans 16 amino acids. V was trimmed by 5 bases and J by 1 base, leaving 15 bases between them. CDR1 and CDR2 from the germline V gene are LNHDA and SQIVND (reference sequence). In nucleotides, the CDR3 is TGTGCCAGTAGTCTACTAACGGGACGAAGCAATCAGCCCCAGCATTTT. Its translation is CASSLLTGRSNQPQHF.

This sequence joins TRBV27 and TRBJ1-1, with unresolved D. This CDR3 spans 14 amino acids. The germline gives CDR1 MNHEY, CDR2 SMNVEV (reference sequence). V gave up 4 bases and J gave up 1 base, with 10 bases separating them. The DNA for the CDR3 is TGTGCCAGCAGTTGGAGCACGGCGAACACTGAAGCTTTCTTT. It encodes CASSWSTANTEAFF.

In DNA, the CDR3 is TGCAGCGCCCGACACGGGCGAGAGACCCAGTACTTC. Residues: CSARHGRETQYF. The genes are TRBV29-1 and TRBJ2-5; D call uncertain. The CDR3 loop spans 12 amino acids. Germline-derived CDR1 and CDR2 are SQVTM and ANQGSEA. V was shortened by 7 bases and J by 4 bases, with 13 bases between the two germline ends.

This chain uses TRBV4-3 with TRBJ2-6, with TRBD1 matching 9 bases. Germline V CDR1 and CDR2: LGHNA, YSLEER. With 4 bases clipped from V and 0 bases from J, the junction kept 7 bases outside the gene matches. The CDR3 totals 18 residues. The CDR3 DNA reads TGCGCCAGCAGCCCACGGACAGGGGCCCCCTCTGGGGCCAACGTCCTGACTTTC. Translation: CASSPRTGAPSGANVLTF.

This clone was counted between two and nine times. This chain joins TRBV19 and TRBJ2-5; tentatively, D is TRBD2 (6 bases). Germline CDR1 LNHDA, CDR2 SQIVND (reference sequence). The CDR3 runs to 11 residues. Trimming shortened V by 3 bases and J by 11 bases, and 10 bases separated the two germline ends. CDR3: CASSMTGRQYF. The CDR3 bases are TGTGCCAGTAGTATGACGGGGAGGCAGTACTTC.

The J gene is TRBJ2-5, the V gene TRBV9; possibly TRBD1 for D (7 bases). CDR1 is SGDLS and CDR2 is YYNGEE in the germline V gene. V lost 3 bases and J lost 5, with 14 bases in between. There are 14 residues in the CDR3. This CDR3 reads CASSAQGGRETQYF. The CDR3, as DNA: TGTGCCAGCAGCGCGCAGGGGGGCAGGGAGACCCAGTACTTC. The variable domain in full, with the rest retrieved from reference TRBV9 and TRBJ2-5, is DSGVTQTPKHLITATGQRVTLRCSPRSGDLSVYWYQQSLDQGLQFLIQYYNGEERAKGNILERFSAQQFPDLHSELNLSSLELGDSALYFCASSAQGGRETQYFGPGTRLLVL.

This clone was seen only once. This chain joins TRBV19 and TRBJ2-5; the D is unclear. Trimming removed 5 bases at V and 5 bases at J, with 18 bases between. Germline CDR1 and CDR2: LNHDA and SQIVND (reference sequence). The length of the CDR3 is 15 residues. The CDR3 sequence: CASSLRTQLVETQYF. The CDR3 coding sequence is TGTGCCAGTAGTCTCCGGACCCAATTAGTGGAGACCCAGTACTTC.

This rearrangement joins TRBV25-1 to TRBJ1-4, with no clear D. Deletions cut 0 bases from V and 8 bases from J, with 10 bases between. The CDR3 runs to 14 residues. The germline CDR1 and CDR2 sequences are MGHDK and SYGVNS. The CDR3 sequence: CASSEYRMGEKLFF. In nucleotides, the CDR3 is TGTGCCAGCAGTGAATACAGGATGGGGGAAAAACTGTTTTTT.

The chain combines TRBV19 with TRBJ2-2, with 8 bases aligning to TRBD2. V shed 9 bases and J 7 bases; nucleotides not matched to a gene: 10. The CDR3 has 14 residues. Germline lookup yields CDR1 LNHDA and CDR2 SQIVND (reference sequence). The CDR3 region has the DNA TGTGCCAGCCAAATGGGAGCGGGAGTCGGGGAGCTGTTTTTT. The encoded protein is CASQMGAGVGELFF.

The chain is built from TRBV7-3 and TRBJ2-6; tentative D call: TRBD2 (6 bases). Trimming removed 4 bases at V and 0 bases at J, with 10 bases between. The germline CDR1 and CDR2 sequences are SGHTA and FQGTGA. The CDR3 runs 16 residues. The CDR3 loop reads CASSSPGGSGANVLTF. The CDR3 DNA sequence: TGTGCCAGCAGCTCACCCGGGGGCTCTGGGGCCAACGTCCTGACTTTC. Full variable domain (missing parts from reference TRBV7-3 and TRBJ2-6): GAGVSQTPSNKVTEKGKYVELRCDPISGHTALYWYRQSLGQGPEFLIYFQGTGAADDSGLPNDRFFAVRPEGSVSTLKIQRTERGDSAVYLCASSSPGGSGANVLTFGAGSRLTVL.

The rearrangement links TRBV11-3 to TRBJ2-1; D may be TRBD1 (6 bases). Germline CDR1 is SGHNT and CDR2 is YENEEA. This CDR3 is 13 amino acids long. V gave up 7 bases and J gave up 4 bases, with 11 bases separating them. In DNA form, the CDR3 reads TGTGCCAGCACCCAGGGGTCTTACAATGAGCAGTTCTTC. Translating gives CASTQGSYNEQFF.

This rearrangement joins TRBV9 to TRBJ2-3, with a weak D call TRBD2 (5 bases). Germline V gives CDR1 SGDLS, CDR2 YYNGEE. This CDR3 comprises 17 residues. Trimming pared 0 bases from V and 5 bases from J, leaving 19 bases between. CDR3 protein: CASSVVASHDQVDTQYF. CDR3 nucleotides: TGTGCCAGCAGCGTAGTGGCTAGCCACGATCAGGTAGATACGCAGTATTTT.

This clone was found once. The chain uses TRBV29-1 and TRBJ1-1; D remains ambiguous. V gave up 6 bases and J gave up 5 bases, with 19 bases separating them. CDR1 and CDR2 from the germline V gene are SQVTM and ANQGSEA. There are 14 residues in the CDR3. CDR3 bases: TGCAGCGTGCCCCCCCGAACCCCGAAGACTGAAGCTTTCTTT. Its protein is CSVPPRTPKTEAFF.

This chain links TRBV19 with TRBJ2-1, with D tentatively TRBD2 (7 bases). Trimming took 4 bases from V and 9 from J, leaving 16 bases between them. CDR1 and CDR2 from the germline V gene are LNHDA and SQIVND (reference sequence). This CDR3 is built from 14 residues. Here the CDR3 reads CASSNRRGAGEQFF. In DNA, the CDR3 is TGTGCCAGTAGTAACCGCCGGGGGGCAGGTGAGCAGTTCTTC.

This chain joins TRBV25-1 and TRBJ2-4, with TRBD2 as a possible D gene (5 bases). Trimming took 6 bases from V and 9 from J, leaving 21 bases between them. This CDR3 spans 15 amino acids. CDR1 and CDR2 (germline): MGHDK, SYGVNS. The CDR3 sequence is CASSLNVPPSGIQYF. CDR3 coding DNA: TGTGCCAGCAGCCTCAACGTCCCGCCGAGCGGCATTCAGTACTTC.

The CDR3 sequence: CASSPTTLTPEAFF. The CDR3 DNA follows: TGTGCCAGCTCACCAACAACTCTAACCCCGGAAGCTTTCTTT. The V call is TRBV18, the J call TRBJ1-1; D is undetermined. Per germline, CDR1 KGHSH and CDR2 LQKENI. The germline V and J ends were trimmed by 2 bases and 8 bases, with 15 bases remaining between them. The CDR3 is 14 residues long.

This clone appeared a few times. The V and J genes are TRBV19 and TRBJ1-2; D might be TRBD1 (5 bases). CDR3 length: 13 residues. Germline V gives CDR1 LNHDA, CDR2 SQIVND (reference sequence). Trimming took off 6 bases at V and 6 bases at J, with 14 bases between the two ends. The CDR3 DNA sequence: TGTGCCAGTAGCTACCAGGGTTTCGATGGCTACACCTTC. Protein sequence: CASSYQGFDGYTF.

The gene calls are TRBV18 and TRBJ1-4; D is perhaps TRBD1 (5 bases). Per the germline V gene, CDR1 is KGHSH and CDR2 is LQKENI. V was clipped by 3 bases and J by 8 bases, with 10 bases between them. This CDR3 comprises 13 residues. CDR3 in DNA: TGTGCCAGCTCACCCGAATACAGGGAAAAACTGTTTTTT. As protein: CASSPEYREKLFF.

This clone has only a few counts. The CDR3 DNA follows: TGCAGCGTTGAAATCGGGGGGCAGGACGAGCAGTACTTC. The encoded protein is CSVEIGGQDEQYF. The chain couples TRBV29-1 to TRBJ2-7, with a possible D match to TRBD2 (7 bases). Trimming stripped 2 bases from V and 5 bases from J, with 13 bases between. Looked up from germline, CDR1 is SQVTM and CDR2 is ANQGSEA. The CDR3 is 13 residues long.

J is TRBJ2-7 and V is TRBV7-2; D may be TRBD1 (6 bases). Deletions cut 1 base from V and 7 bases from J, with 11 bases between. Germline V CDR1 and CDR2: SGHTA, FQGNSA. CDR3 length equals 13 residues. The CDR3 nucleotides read TGTGCCAGCAGCTTAGACAGGGTTCGGGAGCAGTACTTC. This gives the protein CASSLDRVREQYF. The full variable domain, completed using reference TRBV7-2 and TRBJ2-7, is GAGVSQSPSNKVTEKGKDVELRCDPISGHTALYWYRQSLGQGLEFLIYFQGNSAPDKSGLPSDRFSAERTGGSVSTLTIQRTQQEDSAVYLCASSLDRVREQYFGPGTRLTVT.